A single sample is the source of the 20 T cell receptor beta chains below, sequenced in a study of monozygotic twins with inflammatory bowel disease. Each CDR3 protein gets one entry in TCRdb, which reprocessed the 5' RACE reads and gives no DNA. The table for this sample gives some 150,000 distinct CDR3 sequences. The sample taken for sequencing was blood. All receptors derive from a human donor with ulcerative colitis or Crohn's disease, or a healthy co-twin of an affected twin (not recorded which).

This chain joins TRBV12-3 or TRBV12-4 and TRBJ1-1; TCRdb's D gene call, TRBD1, goes unchecked for lack of DNA. This CDR3 has 14 amino acids. The CDR3 sequence is CASTTGVDNTEAFF.

This chain's CDR3 is CASSDQNTGELFF. The rearrangement uses TRBV25-1 and TRBJ2-2. Germline lookup yields CDR1 MGHDK and CDR2 SYGVNS. The CDR3 has 13 residues.

The chain carries TRBV20-1 and TRBJ2-5. Germline V CDR1 and CDR2: DFQATT, SNEGSKA (reference sequence). The CDR3 length is 12 residues. CDR3 protein: CSASRKAETQYF.

This rearrangement joins TRBV10-3 to TRBJ2-2; the D gene TCRdb calls, TRBD1, cannot be checked with no DNA. CDR1 and CDR2 from the germline V gene are ENHRY and SYGVKD. This CDR3 spans 14 amino acids. This chain's CDR3 is CAISSDRDTGELFF.

The chain combines TRBV6-1 with TRBJ1-5; the TCRdb D gene call, TRBD1, has no DNA to confirm it. This CDR3 region has 15 residues. Germline V gene sequence: CDR1 MNHNS, CDR2 SASEGT. This chain's CDR3 is CASREGGEGNQPQHF.

V is TRBV9 and J is TRBJ2-1. Germline V lookup: CDR1 SGDLS, CDR2 YYNGEE. The CDR3 sequence is 14 residues long. CDR3 residues: CASSVVQNYNEQFF.

The V call is TRBV12-3 or TRBV12-4, the J call TRBJ1-2; the D gene TCRdb calls, TRBD1, cannot be checked with no DNA. This CDR3 spans 14 amino acids. The CDR3 sequence: CASSLTGGLYGYTF.

V usage is TRBV12-3 or TRBV12-4 and J usage is TRBJ1-2; TCRdb returns TRBD1, unconfirmable since there is no DNA. This CDR3 comprises 14 residues. CDR3 amino acids: CASSFGGPNYGYTF.

This clonotype shows up as medium-sized by frequency. The chain couples TRBV5-1 to TRBJ2-1; TCRdb designates TRBD1, a call that cannot be tested without DNA. Germline loops: CDR1 SGHRS, CDR2 YFSETQ. This CDR3 is built from 14 residues. The CDR3 sequence: CASSSAGAYNEQFF.

The chain recombines TRBV12-3 or TRBV12-4 with TRBJ2-1. The CDR3 sequence is 15 residues long. The chain's CDR3 is CASSFNPTSRNEQFF.

V is TRBV4-2 and J is TRBJ2-1; TCRdb returns TRBD2, unconfirmable since there is no DNA. The CDR3 is 16 amino acids. Germline V gene sequence: CDR1 LGHNA, CDR2 YNFKEQ. CDR3 residues: CASSPFGLAAYNEQFF.

The chain has TRBV5-1 and TRBJ2-2; the TCRdb call, TRBD1, lacks DNA for checking. The CDR3 is made up of 17 amino acids. Per the germline V gene, CDR1 is SGHRS and CDR2 is YFSETQ. CDR3 loop: CASSSGQGHTLPGELFF.

The chain is built from TRBV20-1 and TRBJ2-3; TCRdb lists TRBD2, though no DNA is available to test this call. The CDR3 runs 17 residues. Looked up from germline, CDR1 is DFQATT and CDR2 is SNEGSKA (reference sequence). CDR3 sequence reads: CSARAIAGNGNTDTQYF.

The gene calls are TRBV19 and TRBJ1-1; TCRdb proposes TRBD1, but this gene call is untestable without DNA. CDR3 length: 12 residues. From germline, CDR1 is LNHDA and CDR2 SQIVND (reference sequence). The CDR3 spells CASRQGYTEAFF.

The chain couples TRBV7-9 to TRBJ1-2. CDR3 length: 13 amino acids. Germline V gene sequence: CDR1 SEHNR, CDR2 FQNEAQ (reference sequence). The CDR3 sequence: CASSLAGDHGYTF.

The chain has TRBV20-1 and TRBJ1-3; TCRdb's assignment of TRBD1 cannot be checked, as there is no DNA. This CDR3 contains 15 residues. Germline V gene sequence: CDR1 DFQATT, CDR2 SNEGSKA (reference sequence). CDR3 sequence reads: CSAGRGSGSGNTIYF.

This rearrangement joins TRBV20-1 to TRBJ1-6. This CDR3 has 13 residues. CDR1 is DFQATT and CDR2 is SNEGSKA in the germline V gene (reference sequence). The CDR3 reads CSARDPYNSPLHF.

The CDR3: CASSDRPSGIDEQFF. V and J are TRBV5-6 and TRBJ2-1; TCRdb's D call, TRBD1, is unchecked because there is no DNA. Germline V gene sequence: CDR1 SGHDT, CDR2 YYEEEE. The CDR3 has 15 residues.

J is TRBJ1-4 and V is TRBV12-3 or TRBV12-4; TCRdb returns TRBD1, unconfirmable since there is no DNA. The CDR3 loop spans 15 amino acids. The CDR3 region is CASKRTGSGVEKLFF.

The chain couples TRBV7-9 to TRBJ2-2. There are 16 residues in the CDR3. Germline CDR1 reads SEHNR; CDR2 reads FQNEAQ (reference sequence). CDR3 sequence reads: CASSFTRSGNTGELFF.